The 24 T cell receptor beta chains given below trace back to one sample, sequenced in a study of T cell changes during pregnancy in multiple sclerosis. Measured with immunoSEQ multiplex PCR; TCRdb has only the in-frame clones, and not every one. The table records more than 55,000 clones, around nine tenths of them present only once. The specimen was peripheral blood, collected after pregnancy. These receptors all come from a female donor with multiple sclerosis, enrolled in a pregnancy study.

This clone appeared once. V usage is TRBV6-5 and J usage is TRBJ2-1; D may be TRBD2 (5 bases). Trimming stripped 6 bases from V and 7 bases from J, with 16 bases between. From germline, CDR1 is MNHEY and CDR2 SVGAGI. CDR3 size: 14 residues. The CDR3 sequence: CASRGDSSFNEQFF. In DNA, the CDR3 is TGTGCCAGCAGGGGTGACTCTAGCTTTAATGAGCAGTTCTTC.

The sample holds one count of this clone. The chain links TRBV5-1 to TRBJ2-3; TRBD1 matches at 7 bases. The junction had 5 bases not matched to a gene; V was cut back by 2 bases and J by 2 bases. The CDR3 is 15 residues long. Germline assignment: CDR1 SGHRS and CDR2 YFSETQ. In DNA, the CDR3 is TGCGCCAGCAGCTTAAACAGGGGTGTCACAGATACGCAGTATTTT. Translating gives CASSLNRGVTDTQYF.

The chain uses TRBV1 and TRBJ2-2; the D segment call TRBD2 is taken from the table without a DNA check. TRBV1 is a listed pseudogene. The CDR3 consists of 15 residues. The CDR3 DNA is TGCACCAGAGGTGAGGGGGGGCGGTACACCGGGGAGCTGTTTTTT. Translating gives CTRGEGGRYTGELFF.

The CDR3 bases are TGTGCCAGCAGTGACTCCGGGACAGGGAACACCGGGGAGCTGTTTTTT. Protein product: CASSDSGTGNTGELFF. This sequence joins TRBV6-4 and TRBJ2-2; 8 bases line up with TRBD1. In germline, CDR1 is MRHNA, CDR2 SNTAGT. The CDR3 loop spans 16 amino acids. The trim removed 0 bases at V and 1 base at J, leaving 1 base unmatched.

CDR3 region: CASSWTRNTEAFF. Here the CDR3 DNA reads TGCGCCAGCAGCTGGACAAGGAACACTGAAGCTTTCTTT. J is TRBJ1-1 and V is TRBV5-1; weak D call: TRBD1 (5 bases). CDR1 is SGHRS and CDR2 is YFSETQ in the germline V gene. CDR3 length equals 13 residues. V dropped 3 bases and J dropped 1 base, with 7 bases sitting between them.

The rearrangement links TRBV6-1 to TRBJ1-3; D may be TRBD1 (5 bases). The V end was cut by 5 bases, the J end by 1 base, with 9 bases between. Germline CDR1 and CDR2: MNHNS and SASEGT. CDR3 size: 14 residues. CDR3: CASSRGTSGNTIYF. The DNA for the CDR3 is TGTGCCAGCAGTAGAGGGACTTCTGGAAACACCATATATTTT.

The J gene is TRBJ2-1, the V gene TRBV21-1; no DNA check was done on the table's D call, TRBD2. TRBV21-1 is an annotated pseudogene. This CDR3 contains 15 residues. The CDR3 coding sequence is TGTGCCAGCAGCTCCGGGACTAGCGGGGACAATGAGCAGTTCTTC. Residues: CASSSGTSGDNEQFF.

This chain connects TRBV7-3 to TRBJ2-7; D is uncertain. The V end was cut by 2 bases, the J end by 3 bases, with 8 bases between. The CDR3 has 13 amino acids. Germline V CDR1 and CDR2: SGHTA, FQGTGA. CDR3 nucleotide sequence: TGTGCCAGCAGCTTAGGCCTAGGCTACGAGCAGTACTTC. Its translation: CASSLGLGYEQYF.

V is TRBV7-8 and J is TRBJ1-6; 12 nucleotides agree with TRBD1. CDR3 length: 18 residues. V gave up 3 bases and J gave up 9 bases; unmatched junction bases: 12. Germline CDR1 SGHVS, CDR2 FQNEAQ. In DNA, the CDR3 is TGTGCCAGCAGCTTCGTTAGGGACAGGGGGCGCGGGGTTTCACCCCTCCACTTT. Translated, it gives CASSFVRDRGRGVSPLHF.

V usage is TRBV5-8 and J usage is TRBJ2-5, with D maybe TRBD2 (6 bases). Germline lookup yields CDR1 SGHTS and CDR2 YDEGEE. This CDR3 is built from 17 residues. With 0 bases removed from V and 2 bases from J, the gap between germline ends came to 17 bases. The CDR3 here is CASSLAIGGARQETQYF. Written as DNA, the CDR3 is TGTGCCAGCAGCTTGGCCATCGGAGGGGCCCGACAAGAGACCCAGTACTTC.

The rearrangement uses TRBV6-5 and TRBJ1-6, with 10 bases matching TRBD1. Germline CDR1 MNHEY, CDR2 SVGAGI. This CDR3 contains 16 residues. The ends lost 3 bases at V and 6 bases at J; junction bases unmatched: 5. This CDR3 is CASSYAGTGANSPLHF. CDR3 DNA: TGTGCCAGCAGTTATGCCGGGACAGGGGCTAATTCACCCCTCCACTTT.

The chain joins TRBV4-1 to TRBJ1-6; D unclear. Trimming took off 3 bases at V and 6 bases at J, with 12 bases between the two ends. Looked up from germline, CDR1 is MGHRA and CDR2 is YSYEKL. The CDR3 runs to 15 residues. CDR3: CASSQAWTINSPLHF. The DNA for the CDR3 is TGCGCCAGCAGCCAGGCCTGGACTATTAATTCACCCCTCCACTTT.

The rearrangement uses TRBV21-1 and TRBJ1-5. TRBV21-1 is deemed a pseudogene. The CDR3 runs 17 residues. CDR3 sequence reads: CASSKSRAIVGGQPQHF. The CDR3 coding sequence is TGTGCCAGCAGCAAATCGAGGGCGATCGTCGGAGGTCAGCCCCAGCATTTT.

This sequence joins TRBV9 and TRBJ2-1, with 7 bases matching TRBD2. V gave up 2 bases and J gave up 10 bases; unmatched junction bases: 12. The CDR3 contains 15 residues. Germline-derived CDR1 and CDR2 are SGDLS and YYNGEE. In DNA form, the CDR3 reads TGTGCCAGCAGCGTGGGCGGGGGAGGTGTTAAGGAGCAGTTCTTC. This encodes CASSVGGGGVKEQFF.

This clone has just one count. The CDR3 DNA follows: TGTGCCAGCAGAGGACAGGTTTATGGCTACACCTTC. Its translation: CASRGQVYGYTF. The V and J genes are TRBV2 and TRBJ1-2; 7 bases align to TRBD1. CDR1 is SNHLY, CDR2 FYNNEI, per germline. Losses at the gene ends were 6 bases for V and 5 bases for J; bases not matched to a gene: 3. This CDR3 region has 12 residues. Combining the CDR3 with reference TRBV2 and TRBJ1-2 gives the whole variable domain EPEVTQTPSHQVTQMGQEVILRCVPISNHLYFYWYRQILGQKVEFLVSFYNNEISEKSEIFDDQFSVERPDGSNFTLKIRSTKLEDSAMYFCASRGQVYGYTFGSGTRLTVV.

The chain links TRBV10-3 to TRBJ2-1; the match to TRBD2 covers 8 bases. This CDR3 comprises 16 residues. Looked up from germline, CDR1 is ENHRY and CDR2 is SYGVKD. The V and J ends lost 4 bases and 9 bases, in that order; junction bases with no gene match: 14. CDR3 loop: CAISGSGGGGMSEQFF. DNA of the CDR3: TGTGCCATCAGTGGGTCGGGGGGCGGGGGGATGAGTGAGCAGTTCTTC.

The chain couples TRBV29-1 to TRBJ1-1; TRBD1 agrees at 8 bases. CDR1 is SQVTM, CDR2 ANQGSEA, per germline. V lost 6 bases and J lost 6; bases outside the gene matches: 6. The CDR3 runs 12 residues. The CDR3 loop is CSVRDRSPEAFF. CDR3 nucleotide sequence: TGCAGCGTCCGGGACAGGTCCCCTGAAGCTTTCTTT.

The rearrangement uses TRBV7-2 and TRBJ1-2; the D gene is possibly TRBD1 (5 bases). The V and J ends lost 8 bases and 5 bases respectively, with 9 bases between them. CDR1 SGHTA and CDR2 FQGNSA come from the germline V gene. The CDR3 spans 11 residues. Written as DNA, the CDR3 is TGTGCCAGCCCTCGGGGGTATGGCTACACCTTC. It translates to CASPRGYGYTF. The complete variable domain, with remaining parts taken from reference TRBV7-2 and TRBJ1-2, reads GAGVSQSPSNKVTEKGKDVELRCDPISGHTALYWYRQSLGQGLEFLIYFQGNSAPDKSGLPSDRFSAERTGGSVSTLTIQRTQQEDSAVYLCASPRGYGYTFGSGTRLTVV.

The chain couples TRBV2 to TRBJ1-3, with TRBD1 matching over 7 bases. The CDR3 is 14 residues long. Trimming cost V 10 bases and J 6 bases; bases outside gene matches: 12. Germline V gene sequence: CDR1 SNHLY, CDR2 FYNNEI. CDR3 DNA sequence: TGTGCCAACCAAGCCACAGGGGTAGAAAACACCATATATTTT. This gives the protein CANQATGVENTIYF.

This chain links TRBV10-3 with TRBJ2-2; a possible D gene is TRBD2 (5 bases). This CDR3 contains 13 residues. Germline CDR1 and CDR2: ENHRY and SYGVKD. Between the trimmed V and J ends, which lost 4 bases and 3 bases, there was a span of 6 bases. The CDR3, as DNA: TGTGCCATCAGTGGAGGGTACACCGGGGAGCTGTTTTTT. It encodes CAISGGYTGELFF.

The V call is TRBV5-1, the J call TRBJ2-7; TRBD2 matches 8 bases. The V gene end was trimmed by 2 bases and the J gene end by 4 bases; junction bases not matched to a gene: 8. Germline CDR1 SGHRS, CDR2 YFSETQ. The CDR3 spans 15 residues. The CDR3 region has the DNA TGCGCCAGCAGCTTAAACGGGGGGGTCCCTTACGAGCAGTACTTC. Amino acids: CASSLNGGVPYEQYF.

Regarding this clone: Other nucleotide sequences in the sample specify the same CDR3. The chain employs TRBV6-4 and TRBJ2-3, with 11 bases that match TRBD2. The CDR3 loop spans 15 amino acids. Trimming at V came to 3 bases and at J to 2 bases, leaving 1 base not matched to a gene. Germline V gene lookup returns CDR1 MRHNA and CDR2 SNTAGT. The CDR3 sequence: CASSDSGGATDTQYF. For the CDR3, the DNA is TGTGCCAGCAGTGATAGCGGGGGGGCCACAGATACGCAGTATTTT.

This chain uses TRBV29-1 with TRBJ2-7, with 12 bases identical to TRBD1. Germline lookup yields CDR1 SQVTM and CDR2 ANQGSEA. With V trimmed by 7 bases and J by 6 bases, 7 bases remained unmatched. This CDR3 region has 13 residues. In DNA form, the CDR3 reads TGCAGCGCCGGGACAGGGGGCGTCCCCGAGCAGTACTTC. This encodes CSAGTGGVPEQYF.

This chain connects TRBV19 to TRBJ2-4, with 14 bases fitting TRBD2. V lost 5 bases to trimming and J lost 4 bases; unmatched junction nucleotides: 4. This CDR3 region has 16 residues. CDR1 LNHDA and CDR2 SQIVND come from the germline V gene (reference sequence). The CDR3 sequence is CASSSGTSGSKNIQYF. The CDR3 DNA reads TGTGCCAGTAGTTCTGGGACTAGCGGGAGTAAAAACATTCAGTACTTC.